The 30 T cell receptor beta chains given below trace back to one sample, sequenced in a study of blood T cell repertoires in COVID-19. Using immunoSEQ multiplex PCR, the repertoire was profiled, and TCRdb retains in-frame clones only, with some absent. The sample carries under 200,000 clones, around 85% recorded once. The sample taken for sequencing was peripheral blood. The receptor source for this set is a woman of 80 years or more with COVID-19, enrolled during active disease.

The rearrangement links TRBV5-1 to TRBJ1-3; 7 bases map to TRBD1. The V segment lost 1 base and the J segment 2 bases; nucleotides outside the gene matches: 6. The CDR3 is made up of 16 amino acids. Germline V gives CDR1 SGHRS, CDR2 YFSETQ. DNA for the CDR3: TGCGCCAGCAGCTTGTTATCGGGACAGACTGGAAACACCATATATTTT. It is translated as CASSLLSGQTGNTIYF.

This rearrangement joins TRBV3-1 (or the pseudogene TRBV3-2) to TRBJ2-3; D might be TRBD2 (6 bases). CDR1 is LGHDT and CDR2 is YNNKEL in the germline V gene (reference sequence). V shed 6 bases and J shed 2 bases, with 18 bases lying between them. The CDR3 sequence is 16 residues long. CDR3 sequence (DNA): TGTGCCAGCAGTCCACGACTAGTTCTTTACACAGATACGCAGTATTTT. Translated: CASSPRLVLYTDTQYF.

The chain joins TRBV3-1 (or the pseudogene TRBV3-2) to TRBJ1-2; 7 nucleotides agree with TRBD1. J gave up 3 bases and V 1 base, and 2 bases lay outside the gene matches. This CDR3 is 14 amino acids long. Germline-derived CDR1 and CDR2 are LGHDT and YNNKEL (reference sequence). DNA for the CDR3: TGTGCCAGCAGCCAAGGACAGGGCTACTATGGCTACACCTTC. This gives the protein CASSQGQGYYGYTF.

The sample holds one count of this clone. Other DNA sequences in the sample encode the same CDR3. The gene calls are TRBV2 and TRBJ1-1; TRBD1 is a possible D gene (5 bases). The germline CDR1 and CDR2 sequences are SNHLY and FYNNEI. The CDR3 has 13 residues. The V end was cut by 8 bases, the J end by 1 base, with 11 bases between. The CDR3 DNA is TGTGCCAGCTCAGACAGACCGAACACTGAAGCTTTCTTT. Protein product: CASSDRPNTEAFF.

The J gene is TRBJ1-2, the V gene TRBV3-1 (or the pseudogene TRBV3-2); D not resolved. CDR1 and CDR2 from the germline V gene are LGHDT and YNNKEL (reference sequence). V lost 4 bases to trimming and J lost 8 bases, with 11 bases between them. This CDR3 is 12 amino acids long. The CDR3 region is CASSRLGWGYTF. The CDR3 coding sequence is TGTGCCAGCAGCCGGCTGGGCTGGGGCTACACCTTC.

The rearrangement joins TRBV5-1 to TRBJ2-6; TRBD1 matches 12 bases. The germline V gene encodes CDR1 SGHRS and CDR2 YFSETQ. The CDR3 consists of 19 residues. With 0 bases clipped from V and 1 base from J, the junction kept 5 bases outside the gene matches. Here the CDR3 reads CASSLVMGQGASGANVLTF. The CDR3 DNA is TGCGCCAGCAGCTTGGTGATGGGACAGGGGGCTTCTGGGGCCAACGTCCTGACTTTC. Drawing the rest from reference TRBV5-1 and TRBJ2-6, the complete variable domain is KAGVTQTPRYLIKTRGQQVTLSCSPISGHRSVSWYQQTPGQGLQFLFEYFSETQRNKGNFPGRFSGRQFSNSRSEMNVSTLELGDSALYLCASSLVMGQGASGANVLTFGAGSRLTVL.

This chain joins TRBV9 and TRBJ1-1, with D unclear. Trimming shortened V by 6 bases and J by 1 base, and 13 bases separated the two germline ends. Germline V lookup: CDR1 SGDLS, CDR2 YYNGEE. CDR3 length: 14 amino acids. The CDR3: CASTPTAGNTEAFF. DNA of the CDR3: TGTGCCAGCACCCCAACAGCCGGGAACACTGAAGCTTTCTTT.

V and J are TRBV12-3 or TRBV12-4 and TRBJ1-2, with D possibly being TRBD1 (6 bases). This CDR3 spans 13 amino acids. The germline V and J ends were trimmed by 2 bases and 6 bases, with 10 bases remaining between them. CDR3 DNA: TGTGCCAGCAGTTTAAGTGGACAGAATGGCTACACCTTC. Amino acid sequence: CASSLSGQNGYTF.

The chain recombines TRBV2 with TRBJ2-2; maybe TRBD1 (5 bases). Trimming stripped 5 bases from V and 1 base from J, with 14 bases between. Germline values: CDR1 SNHLY, CDR2 FYNNEI. The CDR3 contains 16 residues. The chain's CDR3 is CASSTQGYRNTGELFF. CDR3 nucleotide sequence: TGTGCCAGCAGTACGCAGGGATATCGGAACACCGGGGAGCTGTTTTTT.

The chain is built from TRBV5-5 and TRBJ2-7; 14 bases map to TRBD2. Germline V gene sequence: CDR1 SGHKS, CDR2 YYEKEE (reference sequence). This CDR3 spans 17 amino acids. V trimming: 1 base; J trimming: 7 bases; junction bases outside the gene matches: 10. CDR3 bases: TGTGCCAGCAGCTTGAGGACTAGCGGGAGGTCCCTTATGGAGCAGTACTTC. Its protein is CASSLRTSGRSLMEQYF.

This sequence joins TRBV10-2 and TRBJ1-5, with D unresolved. CDR1 and CDR2 (germline): WSHSY, SAAADI. Trimming stripped 6 bases from V and 2 bases from J, with 8 bases between. The CDR3 loop spans 13 amino acids. DNA for the CDR3: TGCGCCAGCAGGGGAGGTGGCAATCAGCCCCAGCATTTT. It encodes CASRGGGNQPQHF.

This clone was seen a few times. The chain joins TRBV5-1 to TRBJ2-7; 9 bases match TRBD1. The ends lost 3 bases at V and 6 bases at J; junction bases unmatched: 7. Germline loops: CDR1 SGHRS, CDR2 YFSETQ. The CDR3 has 14 amino acids. This CDR3 reads CASSWDREVSEQYF. As DNA, the CDR3 is TGCGCCAGCAGCTGGGACAGGGAAGTCAGCGAGCAGTACTTC. Looking up the rest from reference TRBV5-1 and TRBJ2-7 gives the full variable domain: KAGVTQTPRYLIKTRGQQVTLSCSPISGHRSVSWYQQTPGQGLQFLFEYFSETQRNKGNFPGRFSGRQFSNSRSEMNVSTLELGDSALYLCASSWDREVSEQYFGPGTRLTVT.

V and J are TRBV12-3 or TRBV12-4 and TRBJ2-4; D is undetermined. CDR3 size: 11 residues. The germline V and J ends were trimmed by 5 bases and 5 bases, with 4 bases remaining between them. The DNA for the CDR3 is TGTGCCAGCAGTCGGGAAAACATTCAGTACTTC. It specifies CASSRENIQYF.

The chain joins TRBV29-1 to TRBJ1-2, with 7 bases aligning to TRBD1. The V gene end was trimmed by 4 bases and the J gene end by 4 bases; junction bases not matched to a gene: 9. The CDR3 runs 14 residues. Germline CDR1 reads SQVTM; CDR2 reads ANQGSEA. As DNA, the CDR3 is TGCAGCGTTGCGTTGGGGACAGACTTCTATGGCTACACCTTC. Translated: CSVALGTDFYGYTF.

The V call is TRBV5-1, the J call TRBJ1-3; no clear D. The CDR3 runs 15 residues. Germline CDR1 SGHRS, CDR2 YFSETQ. Trimming removed 5 bases from V and 0 bases from J, with 12 bases in between. The CDR3, as DNA: TGCGCCAGCAGTCCTACAGTATCCTCTGGAAACACCATATATTTT. Translated: CASSPTVSSGNTIYF.

The chain joins TRBV5-5 to TRBJ1-6; tentative D call: TRBD1 (6 bases). This CDR3 is built from 13 residues. Between the trimmed V and J ends, which lost 7 bases and 5 bases, there was a span of 10 bases. Germline values: CDR1 SGHKS, CDR2 YYEKEE (reference sequence). The CDR3 here is CASGQSNNSPLHF. The CDR3 bases are TGTGCCAGCGGACAGTCGAATAATTCACCCCTCCACTTT. Complete variable domain (other parts from reference TRBV5-5 and TRBJ1-6): DAGVTQSPTHLIKTRGQQVTLRCSPISGHKSVSWYQQVLGQGPQFIFQYYEKEERGRGNFPDRFSARQFPNYSSELNVNALLLGDSALYLCASGQSNNSPLHFGNGTRLTVT.

The chain combines TRBV2 with TRBJ1-6; D not resolved. V was cut by 5 bases and J by 0 bases, with 11 bases left in between. This CDR3 has 16 amino acids. Germline-derived CDR1 and CDR2 are SNHLY and FYNNEI. The DNA of the CDR3 is TGTGCCAGCAGTACCCTGGGGAGCTCCTATAATTCACCCCTCCACTTT. Protein: CASSTLGSSYNSPLHF. Looking up the rest from reference TRBV2 and TRBJ1-6 gives the full variable domain: EPEVTQTPSHQVTQMGQEVILRCVPISNHLYFYWYRQILGQKVEFLVSFYNNEISEKSEIFDDQFSVERPDGSNFTLKIRSTKLEDSAMYFCASSTLGSSYNSPLHFGNGTRLTVT.

V usage is TRBV18 and J usage is TRBJ2-7; D possibly corresponds to TRBD1 (6 bases). CDR1 and CDR2 (germline): KGHSH, LQKENI. V lost 2 bases and J 2 bases, leaving 13 bases between the germline ends. The CDR3 has 15 amino acids. CDR3 coding DNA: TGTGCCAGCTCACCATCAACAGGGCGGCCCTACGAGCAGTACTTC. Encoded protein: CASSPSTGRPYEQYF.

The rearrangement links TRBV19 to TRBJ2-5; 8 bases are a match to TRBD1. J gave up 3 bases and V 5 bases, and 2 bases lay outside the gene matches. Looked up from germline, CDR1 is LNHDA and CDR2 is SQIVND (reference sequence). The CDR3 length is 13 residues. The DNA of the CDR3 is TGTGCCAGTAGTTCGACAGGGGAAGAGACCCAGTACTTC. Protein product: CASSSTGEETQYF.

As regards this clone: A clone one base away is much larger, so this may be a read error. This sample includes further DNA sequences coding for the same CDR3. The rearrangement uses TRBV5-4 and TRBJ2-3; no clear D. Germline CDR1 reads SGHNT; CDR2 reads YYREEE (reference sequence). CDR3 length equals 12 residues. Trimming cost V 3 bases and J 0 bases, with 2 bases left between them. The CDR3 region has the DNA TGTGCCAGCAGCTCGAGCACAGATACGCAGTATTTT. Translated: CASSSSTDTQYF.

The chain joins TRBV2 to TRBJ2-7; the match to TRBD2 covers 7 bases. The V gene end was trimmed by 8 bases and the J gene end by 0 bases; junction bases not matched to a gene: 10. This CDR3 is 15 amino acids long. Germline loops: CDR1 SNHLY, CDR2 FYNNEI. CDR3 amino acids: CASRYAGDYSYEQYF. The DNA for the CDR3 is TGTGCCAGCCGCTACGCGGGAGACTACTCCTACGAGCAGTACTTC.

V and J are TRBV5-4 and TRBJ2-3; 8 nucleotides agree with TRBD2. The CDR3 is 17 residues long. V shed 3 bases and J 8 bases; nucleotides not matched to a gene: 17. Germline V lookup: CDR1 SGHNT, CDR2 YYREEE (reference sequence). This CDR3 reads CASSSPSWTSRLGTQYF. CDR3 coding DNA: TGTGCCAGCAGCTCCCCCTCGTGGACTAGCCGTCTTGGTACGCAGTATTTT. The whole variable domain, remainder taken from reference TRBV5-4 and TRBJ2-3, is ETGVTQSPTHLIKTRGQQVTLRCSSQSGHNTVSWYQQALGQGPQFIFQYYREEENGRGNFPPRFSGLQFPNYSSELNVNALELDDSALYLCASSSPSWTSRLGTQYFGPGTRLTVL.

V is TRBV3-1 (or the pseudogene TRBV3-2) and J is TRBJ2-5, with D possibly matching TRBD2 (6 bases). V lost 6 bases, J lost 3 bases, and 14 bases lay in between. The CDR3 spans 14 residues. The germline gives CDR1 LGHDT, CDR2 YNNKEL (reference sequence). CDR3 loop: CASSPSGGKETQYF. CDR3 DNA sequence: TGTGCCAGCAGTCCCTCCGGGGGAAAAGAGACCCAGTACTTC.

The chain couples TRBV5-1 to TRBJ2-2; 11 bases are shared with TRBD1. With V trimmed by 1 base and J by 5 bases, 4 bases remained unmatched. The length of the CDR3 is 16 residues. Germline CDR1 SGHRS, CDR2 YFSETQ. The CDR3, as DNA: TGCGCCAGCAGCTTGCGAGGACAGGGGGCTACCGGGGAGCTGTTTTTT. This translates into CASSLRGQGATGELFF.

V is TRBV12-5 and J is TRBJ1-6; 7 bases agree with TRBD1. Per germline, CDR1 LGHNT and CDR2 FRNRAP. The V segment lost 5 bases and the J segment 8 bases; nucleotides outside the gene matches: 9. The CDR3 totals 15 residues. As DNA, the CDR3 is TGTGCTAGTGGTACCCGACAGGGAAGGGATTCACCCCTCCACTTT. It translates to CASGTRQGRDSPLHF.

The chain uses TRBV6-1 and TRBJ2-7; TRBD2 aligns across 7 bases. Unmatched junction bases numbered 10, after V lost 5 bases and J lost 3 bases. The CDR3 length is 15 residues. Germline CDR1 MNHNS, CDR2 SASEGT. This chain's CDR3 is CASSWRGGPGYEQYF. The CDR3 nucleotides read TGTGCCAGCAGTTGGAGGGGAGGGCCGGGCTACGAGCAGTACTTC.

The chain uses TRBV29-1 and TRBJ1-3, with TRBD1 identical over 10 bases. Germline CDR1 reads SQVTM; CDR2 reads ANQGSEA. V was clipped by 6 bases and J by 4 bases; unmatched bases: 6. The CDR3 runs to 14 residues. CDR3 sequence: CSVAGTGVGNTIYF. DNA of the CDR3: TGCAGCGTGGCCGGGACAGGGGTCGGAAACACCATATATTTT.

The chain employs TRBV12-5 and TRBJ2-1; 7 bases are shared with TRBD2. Per germline, CDR1 LGHNT and CDR2 FRNRAP. With 1 base clipped from V and 7 bases from J, the junction kept 19 bases outside the gene matches. CDR3 length: 19 amino acids. In DNA form, the CDR3 reads TGTGCTAGTGGTTTGGGTCGGGACTACCCTACCCCTGGGGAAAATGAGCAGTTCTTC. Its translation is CASGLGRDYPTPGENEQFF.

CDR3 DNA: TGCGCCAGCAGCTTGGGGTCTAGCGGATCCCAAGAGACCCAGTACTTC. Translation: CASSLGSSGSQETQYF. V and J are TRBV5-1 and TRBJ2-5, with 7 nucleotides matching TRBD2. Losses at the gene ends were 0 bases for V and 1 base for J; bases not matched to a gene: 6. This CDR3 has 16 amino acids. Germline V gene lookup returns CDR1 SGHRS and CDR2 YFSETQ. Filled out from reference TRBV5-1 and TRBJ2-5, the complete variable domain reads KAGVTQTPRYLIKTRGQQVTLSCSPISGHRSVSWYQQTPGQGLQFLFEYFSETQRNKGNFPGRFSGRQFSNSRSEMNVSTLELGDSALYLCASSLGSSGSQETQYFGPGTRLLVL.

V gene TRBV6-5 combines with J gene TRBJ2-4; 12 positions agree with TRBD1. CDR1 and CDR2 from the germline V gene are MNHEY and SVGAGI. V was clipped by 8 bases and J by 5 bases; unmatched bases: 7. The CDR3 runs 15 residues. CDR3 region: CASRDRGLRENIQYF. CDR3 DNA: TGTGCCAGCCGGGACAGGGGGCTCCGGGAAAACATTCAGTACTTC.